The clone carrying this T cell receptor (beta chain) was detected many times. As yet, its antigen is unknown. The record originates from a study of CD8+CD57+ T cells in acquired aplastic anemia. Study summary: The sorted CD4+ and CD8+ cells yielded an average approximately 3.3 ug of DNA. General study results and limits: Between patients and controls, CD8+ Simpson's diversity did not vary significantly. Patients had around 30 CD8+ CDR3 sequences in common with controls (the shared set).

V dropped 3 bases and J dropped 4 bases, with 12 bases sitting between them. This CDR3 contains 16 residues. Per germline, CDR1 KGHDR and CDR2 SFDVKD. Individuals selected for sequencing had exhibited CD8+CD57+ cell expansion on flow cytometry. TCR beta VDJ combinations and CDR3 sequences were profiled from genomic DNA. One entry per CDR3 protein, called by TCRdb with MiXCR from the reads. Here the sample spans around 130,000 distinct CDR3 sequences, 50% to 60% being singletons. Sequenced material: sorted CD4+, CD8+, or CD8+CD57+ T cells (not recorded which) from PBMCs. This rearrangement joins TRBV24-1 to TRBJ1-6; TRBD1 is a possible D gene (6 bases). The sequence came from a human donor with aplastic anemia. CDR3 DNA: TGTGCCACCAGTGATCCCCAGACAGGTTATAATTCACCCCTCCACTTT. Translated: CATSDPQTGYNSPLHF.